The clone carrying this TCR beta chain was seen only once. Its antigen is still unknown. Aged 20-50 years with median around 36 years, adult controls were healthy nonsmokers. Sequencing used immunoSEQ multiplex PCR; TCRdb keeps in-frame clones, though not all of them. The sample has 7,000 or so clones, 95% to 98% seen once. The sample comes from a study of naive CD8 T cells in extremely preterm neonates. The CDR3 has 16 residues. In germline, CDR1 is SGHVS, CDR2 FQNEAQ. V shed 5 bases and J shed 3 bases, with 16 bases lying between them. Study findings and constraints: Limitations included small sample size and variable preterm productive templates.

The receptor comes from a human donor in good health. The sample consisted of naive CD8+ T cells from blood. The chain joins TRBV7-8 to TRBJ1-4; a weak D match, TRBD1 (5 bases). The DNA for the CDR3 is TGTGCCAGCAGCCAACCCCGGGGACTTTCTAATGAAAAACTGTTTTTT. Protein sequence: CASSQPRGLSNEKLFF. Full variable domain (remainder filled in from reference TRBV7-8 and TRBJ1-4): GAGVSQSPRYKVAKRGQDVALRCDPISGHVSLFWYQQALGQGPEFLTYFQNEAQLDKSGLPSDRFFAERPEGSVSTLKIQRTQQEDSAVYLCASSQPRGLSNEKLFFGSGTQLSVL.